The rows below give T cell receptor beta chains drawn from one sample of a study of blood T cell repertoires in COVID-19. Method: immunoSEQ multiplex PCR; TCRdb's copy keeps in-frame clones and lacks some. The table has roughly 62,000 clones, more than 75% seen once. The sample was peripheral blood. These receptors all stem from a human donor with active COVID-19. The donor label of this sample is uncertain. CDR3s include the opening cysteine and the closing phenylalanine or tryptophan. Each record gives: V gene, clone size, D gene, J gene, CDR3 DNA, CDR3 protein. The D gene is left open where the match is weak. A clone size is listed for some rows: how often the clone was seen (once, few, many), or a class if it is expanded.

TRBV5-4,.,.,TRBJ1-1,TGTGCCAGCAGCTTGGCGGGAGGCTCGGATGAAGCTTTCTTT,CASSLAGGSDEAFF
TRBV4-3,.,.,TRBJ2-1,TGCGCCAGCAGCCAAGATGGGACGGGGGAGTACAATGAGCAGTTCTTC,CASSQDGTGEYNEQFF
TRBV12-3/TRBV12-4,.,.,TRBJ1-1,TGTGCCAGCAGTTTGTTGGAGGATACTGAAGCTTTCTTT,CASSLLEDTEAFF
TRBV5-5,.,TRBD2,TRBJ2-3,TGTGCCAGCAGCTTTCGACTAGCGGCAGATACGCAGTATTTT,CASSFRLAADTQYF
TRBV19,.,.,TRBJ1-5,TGTGCCAGTAGTATGAAGGAGTCTCCTAGCAATCAGCCCCAGCATTTT,CASSMKESPSNQPQHF
TRBV2,.,.,TRBJ1-5,TGTGCCAGCAGTGAATACGGGGTAGAGCCCCAGCATTTT,CASSEYGVEPQHF
TRBV18,.,.,TRBJ1-2,TGTGCCAGCTCACCCCTAGGACAGTATGGCTACACCTTC,CASSPLGQYGYTF
TRBV2,.,.,TRBJ2-1,TGTGCCGGATTAGCTCCTATCTACAATGAGCAGTTCTTC,CAGLAPIYNEQFF
TRBV6-2/TRBV6-3,.,.,TRBJ1-3,TGTGCCAGCAGTTACTCTCTAGTCACTGGAAACACCATATATTTT,CASSYSLVTGNTIYF
TRBV20-1,.,.,TRBJ2-1,TGCAGTGCTAGGGAGCGGGAGCAGTTCTTC,CSAREREQFF
TRBV6-7,.,TRBD1,TRBJ1-6,TGTGCCAGCAGTTACTCGATAAGAGGGGGCCTCTATAATTCACCCCTCCACTTT,CASSYSIRGGLYNSPLHF
TRBV30,.,TRBD1,TRBJ1-4,TGTGCCTGGAGTTCGGGACAGGCCGACACCGAAAAACTGTTTTTT,CAWSSGQADTEKLFF
TRBV27,.,TRBD1,TRBJ2-7,TGTGCCAGCAGTTGGGGACAGGGCGGCGAGCAGTACTTC,CASSWGQGGEQYF
TRBV28,many,.,TRBJ1-6,TGTGCCAGCAGTTTACCCCTAACAGGGAGCTCCTATAATTCACCCCTCCACTTT,CASSLPLTGSSYNSPLHF
TRBV5-5,.,.,TRBJ1-4,TGTGCCAGCAGCCTACGACAGTATAATGAAAAACTGTTTTTT,CASSLRQYNEKLFF
TRBV10-3,.,TRBD1,TRBJ2-7,TGTGCCATCAGTGACCCTCGACAGGGGCCGGAGGGGGAGCAGTACTTC,CAISDPRQGPEGEQYF
TRBV2,.,TRBD1,TRBJ1-2,TGTGCCAGCAGTGATGGGGGACAGGGGGGGCGATCCTACGGCTACACCTTC,CASSDGGQGGRSYGYTF
TRBV2,.,TRBD2,TRBJ2-5,TGTGCCAGGGCGGGTGGGACTAGCGGGAGGAAGACCCAGTACTTC,CARAGGTSGRKTQYF
TRBV9,.,TRBD1,TRBJ1-2,TGTGCCAGCAGCGGGGACAGGGGTGGCTACACCTTC,CASSGDRGGYTF
TRBV28,.,.,TRBJ1-4,TGTGCCAGCAGTCTTGGTTTCTCAGCAACTAATGAAAAACTGTTTTTT,CASSLGFSATNEKLFF